This TCR beta chain was recovered during a study of CXCR3-negative and CXCR3-positive naive CD8 T cells (dated by TCRdb to 2018 to 2020). Some background on the complete study: In total, 110 million to 150 million TRB reads were obtained, corresponding to roughly 1.5 +/- 0.3 million reads per library. Naive subsets from about five donors and memory cells from 3 donors were included in the TRBV-TRBJ cluster analysis. Diversity and physicochemical repertoire analyses were performed on 11 donors pooled from two independent experiments.

Instrument used: NextSeq 550. The Human TCR Profiling Kit (MiLaboratory) was used to prepare UMI-labeled 5' RACE TRB cDNA libraries. The full amount of extracted RNA was used for cDNA synthesis, and the full amount of resulting cDNA was used for PCR amplification. Libraries were prepared in parallel using an identical number of PCR cycles. The authors' analysis ran thus. About 48,000 +/- 9,800 unique UMI-labeled TRB cDNA molecules per library were extracted with MIGEC and MiXCR, with at least two reads per UMI required. On average, each library contained 40,000 +/- 10,000 functional in-frame TRB CDR3 nucleotide clonotypes without stop codons. After downsampling to 5000 UMI-labeled TRB molecules per sample, diversity metrics such as normalized Shannon-Wiener and Chao1 were calculated in VDJtools. For the central five CDR3 residues, VDJtools calculated physicochemical properties weighted by clonotype size, namely interaction energy, strength, volume and Kidera factor 4. The reads underwent TCRdb reprocessing, giving one record for each CDR3 protein sequence and no DNA. TCRdb's processing, not the authors' own work, is the source of the V and J calls. This sample's records show approximately 130,000 distinct CDR3 sequences. The ten most abundant clones make up about 0.37% of the sample.

Of note for this clonotype: The antigen it recognizes is unknown.

Points the paper makes about the study in general: TRBV-TRBJ usage was similar between naive CXCR3-negative and CXCR3-positive cells from the same donor, while memory cells showed distinct patterns. Freshly isolated PBMCs were used for most assays because CXCR3 expression partially decreased after cryopreservation. TRB CDR3s from CXCR3-positive naive cells showed higher hydrophobicity (lower Kidera factor 4), lower energy, and higher strength and volume indices than CXCR3-negative naive cells. Because surface CD5, which is linked to self-reactivity in mice, was comparable between the naive subsets, TCR interaction strength was also inferred from TRB CDR3 physicochemical properties. Repertoire diversity was comparably high in both naive subsets but much lower in memory CD8+ T cells.

The germline V gene supplies CDR1 SQVTM and CDR2 ANQGSEA. There are 11 amino acids in the CDR3, from cysteine to phenylalanine inclusive. The DNA sequence is not available. For each CD8+ T cell subset, flow sorting was done in triplicate, and 310,000 or so cells per subset went directly into RLT lysis buffer. To keep memory contaminants out, a stringent definition of naive CD8+ T cells was applied: CD45RO-CCR7+CD27+CD95-. Peripheral blood mononuclear cells were isolated from buffy coats by standard density gradient centrifugation. Naive CXCR3-negative and CXCR3-positive CD8+ T cells were flow-sorted using a FACSAria III. Total RNA was extracted from sorted cells with an RNeasy Mini Kit.

The sequence links TRBV29-1 to TRBJ2-1. The TCR was taken from a human donor in good health. Some clones in this sample may be carry-over from other donors' samples. The sample taken for sequencing was naive CXCR3+ CD8+ T cells from blood. This sample's cell subset or site label indicates: CD45RO-CCR7+CD27+CD95- naive CD8+ T cells expressing CXCR3 (TNR3+). Here the CDR3 is given as CSATIDNEQFF.